The rows below give T cell receptor beta chains drawn from one sample of a study of control samples from healthy donors and cancer patients. TCRdb's copy holds only in-frame clones and misses some; the assay was immunoSEQ multiplex PCR. The sample shows about 140,000 clones, about nine tenths of them seen only once. Specimen: blood. These receptors all come from a woman aged 30 to 39 in good health. Both conserved end residues are part of each CDR3. The order of the fields is V gene, J gene, D gene, clone size, CDR3 protein, CDR3 DNA. A D gene is named only where the DNA matches it firmly. Some rows mark clone size as missing; the rest say once, few, many or name a class of expanded clone.

>TRBV11-2|TRBJ1-2|NA|NA
CASSPGSGIGGYTF
TGTGCCAGCAGCCCGGGGAGCGGGATAGGTGGCTACACCTTC
>TRBV19|TRBJ2-7|NA|NA
CASSLGGYNYEQYF
TGTGCCAGTAGTCTCGGCGGTTATAACTACGAGCAGTACTTC
>TRBV29-1|TRBJ1-3|TRBD1|NA
CSAWTGAGNTIYF
TGCAGCGCTTGGACAGGGGCTGGAAACACCATATATTTT
>TRBV7-9|TRBJ2-7|NA|NA
CASSLQGPYEQYF
TGTGCCAGCAGCCTCCAGGGACCTTACGAGCAGTACTTC
>TRBV7-3|TRBJ2-2|NA|NA
CASSLLHPGELFF
TGTGCCAGCAGCTTACTCCATCCCGGGGAGCTGTTTTTT
>TRBV11-2|TRBJ2-2|NA|NA
CASSSISGELFF
TGTGCCAGCAGCTCGATAAGCGGGGAGCTGTTTTTT
>TRBV19|TRBJ2-1|TRBD1|NA
CASSLQGRGSYNEQFF
TGTGCCAGTAGCCTTCAGGGCAGGGGGTCCTACAATGAGCAGTTCTTC
>TRBV18|TRBJ1-4|NA|NA
CASSLGGENEKLFF
TGTGCCAGCTCCCTAGGTGGGGAGAATGAAAAACTGTTTTTT
>TRBV18|TRBJ1-5|NA|NA
CASSPGLGQPQHF
TGTGCCAGCTCACCAGGGCTTGGTCAGCCCCAGCATTTT
>TRBV25-1|TRBJ1-2|NA|NA
CASSEQGSYGYTF
TGTGCCAGCAGTGAACAGGGATCCTATGGCTACACCTTC
>TRBV3-1/TRBV3-2|TRBJ2-7|NA|NA
CASSLISWGSYEQYF
TGTGCCAGCAGTTTAATCTCCTGGGGGTCCTACGAGCAGTACTTC
>TRBV19|TRBJ1-2|TRBD1|NA
CASSILTGYGYTF
TGTGCCAGTAGTATATTGACAGGGTATGGCTACACCTTC
>TRBV6-6|TRBJ2-2|TRBD2|NA
CASTGRGMNTGELFF
TGTGCCAGCACCGGGAGGGGGATGAACACCGGGGAGCTGTTTTTT
>TRBV18|TRBJ1-3|NA|NA
CASSPFNPRSGNTIYF
TGCGCCAGCTCACCTTTCAACCCACGGTCTGGAAACACCATATATTTT
>TRBV18|TRBJ2-5|TRBD2|NA
CASSPRTSGSSSETQYF
TGTGCCAGCTCACCACGGACTAGCGGGAGCTCATCAGAGACCCAGTACTTC
>TRBV5-4|TRBJ2-7|TRBD1|NA
CASSLGGSRGSYEQYF
TGTGCCAGCAGCTTGGGGGGTTCCAGGGGGTCCTACGAGCAGTACTTC
>TRBV6-2/TRBV6-3|TRBJ2-1|TRBD2|NA
CASSPGTSGRNEQFF
TGTGCCAGCAGTCCCGGGACTAGCGGAAGAAATGAGCAGTTCTTC
>TRBV6-5|TRBJ1-6|NA|once
CASSQRDSPLHF
TGTGCCAGCAGCCAAAGGGATTCACCCCTCCACTTT
>TRBV3-1/TRBV3-2|TRBJ2-2|NA|NA
CASSPVSFYDGGTGELFF
TGTGCCAGCAGTCCAGTCTCCTTTTACGACGGCGGCACCGGGGAGCTGTTTTTT
>TRBV29-1|TRBJ2-7|TRBD1|NA
CSVGDRGREQYF
TGCAGCGTTGGGGACAGGGGGCGCGAGCAGTACTTC
>TRBV19|TRBJ1-2|TRBD1|NA
CASTSGGGGYGYTF
TGTGCCAGTACCTCAGGGGGCGGGGGCTATGGCTACACCTTC
>TRBV7-2|TRBJ2-5|NA|NA
CASSLAGGVETQYF
TGTGCCAGCAGCTTAGCAGGGGGAGTGGAGACCCAGTACTTC
>TRBV5-4|TRBJ2-1|TRBD2|NA
CASSFQREDEQFF
TGTGCCAGCAGCTTCCAGCGGGAGGATGAGCAGTTCTTC
>TRBV5-1|TRBJ2-7|TRBD1|NA
CASTPGQIAYEQYF
TGCGCCAGCACACCGGGACAGATAGCCTACGAGCAGTACTTC
>TRBV3-1/TRBV3-2|TRBJ2-2|NA|NA
CASSGSGELFF
TGTGCCAGCAGCGGTAGTGGGGAGCTGTTTTTT
>TRBV24-1|TRBJ1-5|NA|NA
CATSDTGNSNQPQHF
TGTGCCACCAGTGACACAGGAAATAGCAATCAGCCCCAGCATTTT
>TRBV6-1|TRBJ1-1|NA|NA
CASSEDVDRVNTEAFF
TGTGCCAGCAGTGAAGATGTGGACAGAGTAAACACTGAAGCTTTCTTT
>TRBV7-8|TRBJ1-2|NA|NA
CASSSSSDGYTF
TGTGCCAGCAGCTCCAGTAGTGACGGCTACACCTTC
>TRBV4-2|TRBJ2-1|NA|NA
CASSQGDKSNEQFF
TGTGCCAGCAGCCAAGGAGATAAATCAAATGAGCAGTTCTTC
>TRBV18|TRBJ2-1|NA|NA
CASSPDGEHNEQFF
TGTGCCAGCTCACCGGACGGAGAGCACAATGAGCAGTTCTTC
>TRBV5-1|TRBJ2-1|TRBD2|NA
CASSTTDSGVLFGQFF
TGCGCCAGCAGCACTACGGATAGCGGGGTGCTTTTTGGGCAGTTCTTC
>TRBV27|TRBJ1-3|NA|NA
CASSLSGANTIYF
TGTGCCAGCAGTTTATCGGGGGCGAACACCATATATTTT
>TRBV5-1|TRBJ2-2|TRBD2|NA
CASSLQAGGNTGELFF
TGCGCCAGCAGCTTACAAGCGGGAGGAAACACCGGGGAGCTGTTTTTT
>TRBV28|TRBJ1-2|NA|NA
CASSSQIGVTYGYTF
TGTGCCAGCAGTTCCCAGATCGGCGTTACCTATGGCTACACCTTC
>TRBV19|TRBJ2-1|NA|NA
CASSEGSSSYNEQFF
TGTGCCAGTAGTGAGGGGTCGAGCTCCTACAATGAGCAGTTCTTC
>TRBV30|TRBJ2-3|TRBD2|NA
CAWSLPWGGLAGVEQYF
TGTGCCTGGAGTCTCCCCTGGGGGGGACTAGCGGGTGTGGAGCAGTATTTT
>TRBV6-1|TRBJ1-1|NA|NA
CASSDPTGGTEAFF
TGTGCCAGCAGTGATCCGACAGGAGGCACTGAAGCTTTCTTT
>TRBV10-1|TRBJ1-1|NA|once
CATVGRARTEAFF
TGCGCCACCGTGGGACGGGCGAGGACTGAAGCTTTCTTT
>TRBV5-6|TRBJ2-5|NA|NA
CASSLPPGGVETQYF
TGTGCCAGCAGCCTCCCTCCGGGCGGAGTAGAGACCCAGTACTTC
>TRBV5-5|TRBJ1-2|TRBD1|NA
CASSSSGGDGYTF
TGTGCCAGCAGCTCGTCAGGGGGGGATGGCTACACCTTC
>TRBV28|TRBJ2-2|TRBD2|NA
CASTSSGRENTGELFF
TGTGCCAGCACTTCTAGCGGGAGGGAGAACACCGGGGAGCTGTTTTTT
>TRBV5-1|TRBJ1-2|NA|NA
CASSLGADTFDYGYTF
TGCGCCAGCAGCTTGGGGGCTGACACGTTCGACTATGGCTACACCTTC
>TRBV6-5|TRBJ1-2|NA|once
CASSYYRDYGYTF
TGTGCCAGCAGTTACTACAGGGACTATGGCTACACCTTC
>TRBV7-3|TRBJ1-1|TRBD1|once
CASSLYGTGPEAFF
TGTGCCAGCAGCCTGTATGGGACAGGCCCTGAAGCTTTCTTT
>TRBV24-1|TRBJ1-4|TRBD1|NA
CATSGTGLGGEKLFF
TGTGCCACCAGTGGGACAGGGCTCGGAGGTGAAAAACTGTTTTTT
>TRBV29-1|TRBJ1-2|TRBD1|NA
CSVEGELDRAVDGYTF
TGCAGCGTTGAAGGAGAACTGGACAGGGCTGTGGATGGCTACACCTTC
>TRBV15|TRBJ1-1|TRBD1|few
CATSRVQGVAFF
TGTGCCACCAGCAGAGTACAGGGGGTCGCTTTCTTT
>TRBV5-1|TRBJ2-1|NA|NA
CASISGVGYNEQFF
TGCGCCAGCATTTCAGGGGTCGGCTACAATGAGCAGTTCTTC
>TRBV7-8|TRBJ2-1|TRBD1|NA
CASSLSGTGDWDEQFF
TGTGCCAGCAGCTTATCCGGGACAGGAGATTGGGATGAGCAGTTCTTC
>TRBV9|TRBJ1-2|NA|NA
CASSVSGGTNYGYTF
TGTGCCAGCAGCGTCTCCGGAGGCACTAACTATGGCTACACCTTC
>TRBV19|TRBJ1-5|TRBD1|NA
CASRWGGQVESNQPQHF
TGTGCCAGTAGATGGGGAGGACAGGTAGAAAGCAATCAGCCCCAGCATTTT
>TRBV3-1/TRBV3-2|TRBJ2-3|TRBD1|NA
CASSQDEQGASGTQYF
TGTGCCAGCAGCCAAGATGAACAGGGGGCCTCCGGTACGCAGTATTTT
>TRBV30|TRBJ1-4|NA|once
CAWTQGRNEKLFF
TGTGCCTGGACACAGGGACGTAATGAAAAACTGTTTTTT
>TRBV4-1|TRBJ1-5|NA|NA
CASSVTSHQPQHF
TGCGCCAGCAGCGTAACTTCACATCAGCCCCAGCATTTT
>TRBV19|TRBJ2-1|NA|once
CASSLQLSSYNEQFF
TGTGCCAGTAGTTTGCAGTTGAGCTCCTACAATGAGCAGTTCTTC
>TRBV7-6|TRBJ1-6|NA|NA
CASSFWARQLSSYNSPLHF
TGTGCCAGCAGCTTCTGGGCGCGACAGCTTAGCTCCTATAATTCACCCCTCCACTTT
>TRBV11-2|TRBJ2-1|NA|NA
CASSLDPGSYNEQFF
TGTGCCAGCAGCTTAGATCCGGGCTCCTACAATGAGCAGTTCTTC
>TRBV7-8|TRBJ1-1|NA|NA
CASSLSEANTEAFF
TGTGCCAGCAGCCTTAGTGAGGCGAACACTGAAGCTTTCTTT
>TRBV6-6|TRBJ1-5|NA|NA
CASSYWEDNQPQHF
TGTGCCAGCAGTTACTGGGAGGATAATCAGCCCCAGCATTTT